This T cell receptor (beta chain) was captured in a study of neurological immune-mediated disorders. Across the study: The disease course was relapsing-remitting in 31 and secondary progressive in about 9% of the roughly 34 multiple sclerosis patients.

On this clonotype: What it recognizes is unknown. Given a much more abundant clone one base away, this may be a read error.

This CDR3 is 18 amino acids long. Germline V gene data show CDR1 as SGHVS and CDR2 as FNYEAQ. The cDNA was produced through 5'RACE with 10-nucleotide random UMIs. A single record per CDR3 protein comes from TCRdb applying MiXCR to the 5' RACE reads. Altogether tens of thousands of distinct CDR3 sequences are present, around 2.9% being singletons, with the ten largest covering around 7.7%. Time point here: longitudinal time-point 1 (baseline). Study results and caveats: The multiple sclerosis repertoire cluster lacked an association with any feature, whether clinical or MRI.

The sequencing sample was made of PBMCs. This sequence originates from an older woman with multiple sclerosis. This sequence joins TRBV7-6 and TRBJ1-6; maybe TRBD1 (6 bases). CDR3 sequence (DNA): TGTGCCAGCAGCGCTAGCAGCCAGGGGAGCTCCTATAATTCACACCTCCACTTT. Translation gives CASSASSQGSSYNSHLHF.